The 26 T cell receptor beta chains in this list originate from one sample, sequenced in a study of regulatory T cells in long-lasting Graves disease. Arm-PCR of CDR3 regions and iRepertoire HTBI primers were the basis on which TCR beta libraries were built. TCRdb analysed the multiplex PCR reads with MiXCR anew, one entry per CDR3 protein. Of approximately 690,000 distinct CDR3 sequences listed, about 32% are singletons. Time point in this sample: persistent/refractory GD, antithyroid drugs over 5 years with positive TRAb. RNA from PBMCs was the source of the TCR library. Specimen: peripheral blood mononuclear cells (PBMCs), collected when the disease was refractory, from a patient treated with antithyroid drugs. These receptors originate from a female donor with Graves disease.

The chain employs TRBV27 and TRBJ2-5; D is perhaps TRBD1 or TRBD2 (6 bases each). Germline V gene data show CDR1 as MNHEY and CDR2 as SMNVEV (reference sequence). The V end lost 9 bases, the J end lost 5 bases, and 19 bases lay between the germline ends. CDR3 length: 14 amino acids. CDR3 DNA: TGTGCCAGTTGGGACGGGGGCCCGGGTGAGACCCAGTACTTC. Translation gives CASWDGGPGETQYF.

The genes are TRBV18 and TRBJ2-7, with D possibly TRBD1 on 6 matching bases. From germline, CDR1 is KGHSH and CDR2 LQKENI. The CDR3 has 14 amino acids. Trimming shortened V by 2 bases and J by 1 base, and 9 bases separated the two germline ends. CDR3 sequence reads: CASSPDRNSYEQYF. The CDR3 bases are TGTGCCAGCTCACCAGACAGGAATTCCTACGAGCAGTACTTC.

There are many counts of this clonotype. V and J are TRBV20-1 and TRBJ2-2, with D tentatively TRBD2 (6 bases). CDR1 is DFQATT and CDR2 is SNEGSKA in the germline V gene (reference sequence). The CDR3 covers 15 residues. V was trimmed by 3 bases and J by 7 bases, leaving 18 bases between them. CDR3 sequence (DNA): TGCAGTGCTAGTGGAGGGGTGGGCTTGGACGGGGAGCTGTTTTTT. Translated: CSASGGVGLDGELFF.

The J gene is TRBJ1-5, the V gene TRBV6-1; a possible D gene is TRBD1 (5 bases). V dropped 1 base and J dropped 0 bases, with 7 bases sitting between them. This CDR3 is 15 amino acids long. The germline gives CDR1 MNHNS, CDR2 SASEGT. CDR3 nucleotide sequence: TGTGCCAGCAGTGAAGGACAGTTTAGCAATCAGCCCCAGCATTTT. Translation: CASSEGQFSNQPQHF.

The chain is built from TRBV27 and TRBJ1-5, with TRBD1 identical over 8 bases. CDR3 length: 15 residues. With V trimmed by 7 bases and J by 3 bases, 8 bases remained unmatched. Germline assignment: CDR1 MNHEY and CDR2 SMNVEV (reference sequence). CDR3 protein: CASKYGQGSNQPQHF. The CDR3 DNA follows: TGTGCCAGCAAGTATGGACAGGGATCCAATCAGCCCCAGCATTTT.

V usage is TRBV28 and J usage is TRBJ1-5; 7 positions match TRBD1. Looked up from germline, CDR1 is MDHEN and CDR2 is SYDVKM. The CDR3 totals 17 residues. Trimming at V came to 4 bases and at J to 6 bases, leaving 15 bases not matched to a gene. The CDR3 DNA is TGTGCCAGCAGTTCCCTTTTAGGGGGCGGTGTTAGTCAGCCCCAGCATTTT. Its protein product is CASSSLLGGGVSQPQHF.

CDR3 region: CASGSLGNTEAFF. The CDR3 nucleotides read TGTGCTAGTGGTTCATTGGGAAACACTGAAGCTTTCTTT. This chain connects TRBV12-5 to TRBJ1-1; D call uncertain. Deletions cut 4 bases from V and 2 bases from J, with 8 bases between. Germline V gives CDR1 LGHNT, CDR2 FRNRAP. CDR3 length: 13 amino acids.

In its sample, this clonotype was seen many times. The chain combines TRBV29-1 with TRBJ2-7; D is undetermined. V dropped 4 bases and J dropped 7 bases, with 14 bases sitting between them. Germline V gene lookup returns CDR1 SQVTM and CDR2 ANQGSEA. The CDR3 is 12 amino acids. The CDR3 DNA reads as TGCAGCGTTGGGCGTCCCCCCGGGGAGCAGTACTTC. Translated: CSVGRPPGEQYF.

As to this clonotype: A much larger clone differs from this one at a single base, so this may be a read error. The chain recombines TRBV9 with TRBJ2-7; D gene ambiguous. The CDR3 covers 15 residues. Germline assignment: CDR1 SGDLS and CDR2 YYNGEE. The CDR3 protein is CASSGKDGVSYEQHF. CDR3 coding DNA: TGTGCCAGCAGCGGAAAAGATGGGGTCTCCTACGAGCAGCACTTC.

The rearrangement uses TRBV19 and TRBJ2-7; 8 positions agree with TRBD2. CDR3 size: 15 residues. Looked up from germline, CDR1 is LNHDA and CDR2 is SQIVND (reference sequence). V was pared by 6 bases and J by 6 bases, with 13 bases of the junction left unmatched. The chain's CDR3 is CASRISGNNRGEQYF. As DNA, the CDR3 is TGTGCCAGTAGGATTAGCGGGAATAATCGCGGCGAGCAGTACTTC.

The V and J genes are TRBV6-5 and TRBJ2-7, with 12 bases fitting TRBD1. V dropped 2 bases and J dropped 5; count of bases not matched to a gene: 4. Per the germline V gene, CDR1 is MNHEY and CDR2 is SVGAGI. The CDR3 loop spans 15 amino acids. CDR3 coding DNA: TGTGCCAGCAGTTACCCGGGACAGGGGGCCCACGAGCAGTACTTC. Protein sequence: CASSYPGQGAHEQYF.

The V gene is TRBV5-1, the J gene TRBJ1-6, with D possibly matching TRBD1 (6 bases). This CDR3 has 14 amino acids. Trimming took off 3 bases at V and 8 bases at J, with 12 bases between the two ends. Germline V CDR1 and CDR2: SGHRS, YFSETQ. CDR3 coding DNA: TGCGCCAGCAGCTCGGGCAGGGGAGATTCACCCCTCCACTTT. It translates to CASSSGRGDSPLHF.

The table lists this clonotype with many counts. This sequence joins TRBV11-2 and TRBJ2-7; D perhaps matches TRBD1 (6 bases). Germline assignment: CDR1 SGHAT and CDR2 FQNNGV. The ends were cut back, 5 bases at V and 7 bases at J, with 12 bases in the middle. This CDR3 region has 12 residues. Here the CDR3 DNA reads TGTGCCAGCAGCGCCACAGGGTTTGAGCAGTACTTC. This encodes CASSATGFEQYF.

The gene calls are TRBV5-6 and TRBJ2-7, with TRBD2 matching 8 bases. V dropped 0 bases and J dropped 6; count of bases not matched to a gene: 5. Germline V gives CDR1 SGHDT, CDR2 YYEEEE. CDR3 size: 14 residues. The CDR3: CASSLAGGGGEQYF. In DNA form, the CDR3 reads TGTGCCAGCAGCTTGGCCGGGGGGGGCGGCGAGCAGTACTTC.

This clonotype was counted a few times. The chain links TRBV11-2 to TRBJ1-2; D may be TRBD1 (6 bases). The CDR3 loop spans 16 amino acids. Trimming removed 1 base at V and 4 bases at J, with 16 bases between. Per germline, CDR1 SGHAT and CDR2 FQNNGV. The CDR3 protein is CASSLVGGGAGYGYTF. The CDR3 DNA sequence: TGTGCCAGCAGCTTAGTCGGGGGGGGGGCTGGCTATGGCTACACCTTC.

The chain carries TRBV13 and TRBJ1-4; possibly TRBD1 for D (5 bases). Trimming pared 5 bases from V and 3 bases from J, leaving 19 bases between. The V gene's germline CDR1 is PRHDT and CDR2 FYEKMQ (reference sequence). The CDR3 sequence is 17 residues long. The DNA for the CDR3 is TGTGCCAGCAGCAAACAGACAGCGGTTCGGGCTAATGAAAAACTGTTTTTT. Amino acid sequence: CASSKQTAVRANEKLFF.

This clonotype was seen ten or more times. This rearrangement joins TRBV28 to TRBJ1-5; D unresolved. Germline lookup yields CDR1 MDHEN and CDR2 SYDVKM. This CDR3 is 15 amino acids long. The V end was cut by 3 bases, the J end by 3 bases, with 12 bases between. This chain's CDR3 is CASSFTAGINQPQHF. In DNA, the CDR3 is TGTGCCAGCAGTTTTACAGCTGGCATCAATCAGCCCCAGCATTTT.

This clonotype was picked up a small number of times. V and J are TRBV10-2 and TRBJ2-7; TRBD2 agrees at 11 bases. The junction had 5 bases not matched to a gene; V was cut back by 0 bases and J by 4 bases. The length of the CDR3 is 16 residues. Germline loops: CDR1 WSHSY, CDR2 SAAADI. The CDR3 DNA is TGCGCCAGCAGTGAGTCGAGGGCTAGCGGGAGGTACGAGCAGTACTTC. It specifies CASSESRASGRYEQYF.

The V gene is TRBV20-1, the J gene TRBJ1-2; D is unclear. The CDR3 is made up of 12 amino acids. Trimming pared 3 bases from V and 2 bases from J, leaving 7 bases between. Germline CDR1 reads DFQATT; CDR2 reads SNEGSKA (reference sequence). CDR3 sequence reads: CSASEQNYGYTF. The CDR3, as DNA: TGCAGTGCTAGTGAACAGAACTATGGCTACACCTTC.

The J gene is TRBJ2-1, the V gene TRBV30, with a tentative D call TRBD1 (5 bases). Trimming shortened V by 3 bases and J by 5 bases, and 23 bases separated the two germline ends. CDR3 size: 17 residues. The germline gives CDR1 GTSNPN, CDR2 SVGIG (reference sequence). Written as DNA, the CDR3 is TGTGCCTGGAGGGCCGACGGACAAGTCTTTACGAACAATGAGCAGTTCTTC. Protein sequence: CAWRADGQVFTNNEQFF. The full variable domain, completed using reference TRBV30 and TRBJ2-1, is SQTIHQWPATLVQPVGSPLSLECTVEGTSNPNLYWYRQAAGRGLQLLFYSVGIGQISSEVPQNLSASRPQDRQFILSSKKLLLSDSGFYLCAWRADGQVFTNNEQFFGPGTRLTVL.

The chain joins TRBV12-3 or TRBV12-4 to TRBJ1-4; 9 positions agree with TRBD1. The CDR3 length is 14 residues. V gave up 6 bases and J gave up 8 bases; unmatched junction bases: 7. The CDR3 region is CASSQQGAEEKLFF. The CDR3 nucleotides are TGTGCCAGCAGCCAACAGGGGGCTGAAGAAAAACTGTTTTTT.

V is TRBV30 and J is TRBJ1-2; 7 nucleotides align to TRBD1. The germline CDR1 and CDR2 sequences are GTSNPN and SVGIG (reference sequence). The CDR3 contains 15 residues. J was trimmed by 6 bases and V by 1 base; bases with no gene match: 11. In DNA form, the CDR3 reads TGTGCCTGGAGTGAGGGCAGGGGGAGTCGGGATGGCTACACCTTC. It translates to CAWSEGRGSRDGYTF.

V is TRBV11-2 and J is TRBJ2-3; D may correspond to TRBD1 or TRBD2 (5 bases each). Trimming took 0 bases from V and 3 from J, leaving 16 bases between them. This CDR3 is built from 17 residues. Germline V CDR1 and CDR2: SGHAT, FQNNGV. The CDR3 sequence is CASSLDLPGRGTDTQYF. DNA for the CDR3: TGTGCCAGCAGCTTAGATCTACCAGGGAGAGGGACAGATACGCAGTATTTT.

This clonotype was seen just once. The chain links TRBV25-1 to TRBJ1-1, with D possibly being TRBD1 (6 bases). This CDR3 comprises 16 residues. V dropped 0 bases and J dropped 3 bases, with 14 bases sitting between them. Looked up from germline, CDR1 is MGHDK and CDR2 is SYGVNS. The CDR3 loop reads CASSEYGGGGDTEAFF. In DNA, the CDR3 is TGTGCCAGCAGTGAATACGGGGGCGGGGGAGACACTGAAGCTTTCTTT.

This clonotype was found a few times. The chain has TRBV6-1 and TRBJ2-5; 10 bases line up with TRBD2. CDR3 length equals 14 residues. CDR1 and CDR2 (germline): MNHNS, SASEGT. The junction had 4 bases not matched to a gene; V was cut back by 4 bases and J by 5 bases. The CDR3 protein is CASSVLAGAETQYF. The DNA for the CDR3 is TGTGCCAGCAGTGTCCTAGCGGGAGCTGAGACCCAGTACTTC.

This clonotype was detected ten times or more. The J gene is TRBJ1-5, the V gene TRBV12-3 or TRBV12-4, with D tentatively TRBD1 (6 bases). V lost 1 base to trimming and J lost 0 bases, with 10 bases between them. This CDR3 region has 16 residues. The CDR3 bases are TGTGCCAGCAGTTTAGATGGACAGATTAGCAATCAGCCCCAGCATTTT. It translates to CASSLDGQISNQPQHF.